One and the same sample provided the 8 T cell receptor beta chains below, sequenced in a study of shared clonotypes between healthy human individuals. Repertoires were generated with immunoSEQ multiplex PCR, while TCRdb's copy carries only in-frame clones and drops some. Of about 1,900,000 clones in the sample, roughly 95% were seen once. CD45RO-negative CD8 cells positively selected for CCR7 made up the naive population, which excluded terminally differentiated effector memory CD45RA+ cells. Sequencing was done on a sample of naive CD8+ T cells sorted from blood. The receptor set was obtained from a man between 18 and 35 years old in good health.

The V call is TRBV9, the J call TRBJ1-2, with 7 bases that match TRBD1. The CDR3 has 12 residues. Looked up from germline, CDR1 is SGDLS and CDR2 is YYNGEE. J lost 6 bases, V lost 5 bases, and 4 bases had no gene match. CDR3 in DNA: TGTGCCAGCAGAAGAGGGGGCGATGGCTACACCTTC. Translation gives CASRRGGDGYTF.

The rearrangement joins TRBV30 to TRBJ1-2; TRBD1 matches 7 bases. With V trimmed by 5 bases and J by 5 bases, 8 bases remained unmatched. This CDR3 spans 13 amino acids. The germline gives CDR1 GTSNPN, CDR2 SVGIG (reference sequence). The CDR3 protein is CAWCIGTDYGYTF. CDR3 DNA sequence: TGTGCCTGGTGCATCGGGACAGATTATGGCTACACCTTC.

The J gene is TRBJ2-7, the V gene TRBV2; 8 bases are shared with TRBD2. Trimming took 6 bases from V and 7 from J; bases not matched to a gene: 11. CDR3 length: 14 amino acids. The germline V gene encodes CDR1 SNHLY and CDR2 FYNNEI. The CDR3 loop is CASRKAGVTEEQYF. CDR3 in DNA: TGTGCCAGCAGGAAAGCGGGAGTTACGGAGGAGCAGTACTTC.

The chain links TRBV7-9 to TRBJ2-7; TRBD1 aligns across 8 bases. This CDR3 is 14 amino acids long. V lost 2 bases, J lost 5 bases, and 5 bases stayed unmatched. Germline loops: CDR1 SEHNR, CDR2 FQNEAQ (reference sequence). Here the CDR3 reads CASSLIGQGDEQYF. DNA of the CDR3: TGTGCCAGCAGCTTAATTGGACAGGGAGACGAGCAGTACTTC.

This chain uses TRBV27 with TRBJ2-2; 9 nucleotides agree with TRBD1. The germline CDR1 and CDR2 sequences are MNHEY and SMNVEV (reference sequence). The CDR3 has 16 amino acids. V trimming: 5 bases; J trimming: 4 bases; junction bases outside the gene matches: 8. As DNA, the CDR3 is TGTGCCAGCAGTCCCACAGGGGGCTGGGGCACCGGGGAGCTGTTTTTT. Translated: CASSPTGGWGTGELFF.

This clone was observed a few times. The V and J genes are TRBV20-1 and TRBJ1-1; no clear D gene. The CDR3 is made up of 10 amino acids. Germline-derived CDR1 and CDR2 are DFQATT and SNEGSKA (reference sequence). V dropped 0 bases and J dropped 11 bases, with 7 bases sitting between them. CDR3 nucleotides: TGCAGTGCTAGAGATGGAGGGGCTTTCTTT. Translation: CSARDGGAFF.

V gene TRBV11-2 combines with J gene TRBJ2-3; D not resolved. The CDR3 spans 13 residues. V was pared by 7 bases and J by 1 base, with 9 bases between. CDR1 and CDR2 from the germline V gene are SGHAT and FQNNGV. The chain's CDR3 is CASIGWGTDTQYF. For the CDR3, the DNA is TGTGCCAGCATTGGGTGGGGCACAGATACGCAGTATTTT.

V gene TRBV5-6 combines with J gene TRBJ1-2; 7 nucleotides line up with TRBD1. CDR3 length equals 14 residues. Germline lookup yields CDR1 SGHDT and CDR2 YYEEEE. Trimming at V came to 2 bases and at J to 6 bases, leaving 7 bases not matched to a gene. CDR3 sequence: CASSLQGTLDGYTF. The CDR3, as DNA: TGTGCCAGCAGCTTACAGGGGACCCTCGATGGCTACACCTTC. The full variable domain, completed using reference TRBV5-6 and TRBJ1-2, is DAGVTQSPTHLIKTRGQQVTLRCSPKSGHDTVSWYQQALGQGPQFIFQYYEEEERQRGNFPDRFSGHQFPNYSSELNVNALLLGDSALYLCASSLQGTLDGYTFGSGTRLTVV.